Shown below are 32 T cell receptor beta chains from a single sample sequenced in a study of blood T cell repertoires in COVID-19. Profiling relied on immunoSEQ multiplex PCR, and the TCRdb table lists in-frame clones only, not all of them. This repertoire shows some 250,000 clones, more than 85% found once; its top ten account for roughly 5%. Source material: peripheral blood. The receptors stem from a woman in her sixties with COVID-19, enrolled during active disease.

The CDR3, as DNA: TGTGCCAGCAGCCATCGGGACACCCGAAATGGCTACACCTTC. It encodes CASSHRDTRNGYTF. The chain combines TRBV3-1 (or the pseudogene TRBV3-2) with TRBJ1-2, with D tentatively TRBD1 (6 bases). The CDR3 loop spans 14 amino acids. CDR1 LGHDT and CDR2 YNNKEL come from the germline V gene (reference sequence). With 3 bases removed from V and 6 bases from J, the gap between germline ends came to 14 bases.

On this clone: Mismatch with germline at one junction end may stem from a read error. The chain's CDR3 is CGDTEAFF. DNA for the CDR3: TGCGGGGACACTGAAGCTTTCTTT. The chain employs TRBV28 and TRBJ1-1, with D uncertain. Germline CDR1 and CDR2: MDHEN and SYDVKM. This CDR3 region has 8 residues.

This chain uses TRBV5-1 with TRBJ2-2; possibly TRBD1 for D (5 bases). CDR3 size: 14 residues. V was shortened by 0 bases and J by 4 bases, with 7 bases between the two germline ends. Germline CDR1 is SGHRS and CDR2 is YFSETQ. CDR3 DNA sequence: TGCGCCAGCAGCTTGGAAGGGGCCACCGGGGAGCTGTTTTTT. Its translation: CASSLEGATGELFF.

This chain links TRBV7-3 with TRBJ1-4, with 7 bases fitting TRBD1. From germline, CDR1 is SGHTA and CDR2 FQGTGA. CDR3 length: 15 residues. After removal of 5 bases from V and 0 bases from J, the junction contained 3 bases not matched to a gene. The CDR3 DNA reads TGTGCCAGCAGCCGGACAGGTGCAACTAATGAAAAACTGTTTTTT. Translated: CASSRTGATNEKLFF.

The chain employs TRBV5-4 and TRBJ2-5; TRBD2 might be the D (7 bases). Trimming took off 0 bases at V and 5 bases at J, with 14 bases between the two ends. Germline V lookup: CDR1 SGHNT, CDR2 YYREEE (reference sequence). The CDR3 has 15 amino acids. The CDR3 is CASSLGSGGPETQYF. CDR3 bases: TGTGCCAGCAGCTTGGGATCCGGGGGGCCGGAGACCCAGTACTTC.

The genes are TRBV28 and TRBJ1-2, with a possible D match to TRBD1 (6 bases). This CDR3 contains 14 residues. CDR1 MDHEN and CDR2 SYDVKM come from the germline V gene. Deletions cut 7 bases from V and 8 bases from J, with 20 bases between. The CDR3 DNA reads TGTGCCAGCAAACTTGTGGGGGGGCGCCGAGGCTACACCTTC. It codes for CASKLVGGRRGYTF.

The CDR3 coding sequence is TGTGCCAGCAGCTTCCGGGACAGCGGTGTGGATGAGCAGTTCTTC. Translated: CASSFRDSGVDEQFF. V usage is TRBV5-8 and J usage is TRBJ2-1, with 7 bases lining up with TRBD1. This CDR3 spans 15 amino acids. Germline V gene sequence: CDR1 SGHTS, CDR2 YDEGEE. The J segment lost 8 bases and the V segment lost 2 bases, leaving 10 bases of the junction unmatched.

The chain recombines TRBV7-2 with TRBJ2-2, with D maybe TRBD2 (6 bases). V gave up 2 bases and J gave up 5 bases, with 21 bases separating them. The CDR3 runs 18 residues. The germline V gene has CDR1 SGHTA and CDR2 FQGNSA. CDR3 coding DNA: TGTGCCAGCAGCTTAAATTGGGGGGACCTAATAAGGACCGGGGAGCTGTTTTTT. Protein sequence: CASSLNWGDLIRTGELFF.

The chain has TRBV5-1 and TRBJ2-1; 13 bases line up with TRBD2. Germline CDR1 and CDR2: SGHRS and YFSETQ. V shed 4 bases and J 10 bases; nucleotides not matched to a gene: 8. This CDR3 spans 15 amino acids. The DNA of the CDR3 is TGCGCCAGCAGCAAAGGGACTAGCGGGAATGAGGAGCAGTTCTTC. Its protein is CASSKGTSGNEEQFF.

V usage is TRBV6-5 and J usage is TRBJ2-3, with TRBD2 identical over 7 bases. V gave up 6 bases and J gave up 4 bases; unmatched junction bases: 7. Germline lookup yields CDR1 MNHEY and CDR2 SVGAGI. CDR3 length equals 14 residues. CDR3 bases: TGTGCCAGCAGCGGACTAGGGTCGGCAGATACGCAGTATTTT. Protein sequence: CASSGLGSADTQYF.

This chain uses TRBV5-1 with TRBJ2-2; D not certain. CDR3 length: 14 amino acids. In germline, CDR1 is SGHRS, CDR2 YFSETQ. V gave up 0 bases and J gave up 2 bases, with 5 bases separating them. CDR3 residues: CASSLVTNTGELFF. In DNA, the CDR3 is TGCGCCAGCAGCTTGGTAACTAACACCGGGGAGCTGTTTTTT.

The chain has TRBV27 and TRBJ2-3; 12 nucleotides match TRBD2. The germline gives CDR1 MNHEY, CDR2 SMNVEV (reference sequence). V was clipped by 2 bases and J by 11 bases; unmatched bases: 11. This CDR3 spans 16 amino acids. CDR3 loop: CASSLIASGRAFGQYF. The DNA for the CDR3 is TGTGCCAGCAGTTTAATTGCTAGCGGGAGGGCCTTCGGGCAGTATTTT.

The chain is built from TRBV9 and TRBJ2-4; 7 bases fit TRBD2. The V gene end was trimmed by 0 bases and the J gene end by 8 bases; junction bases not matched to a gene: 8. Germline V gives CDR1 SGDLS, CDR2 YYNGEE. The CDR3 length is 15 residues. CDR3 sequence (DNA): TGTGCCAGCAGCGTAGCGGCGGGGGAGTGGGACATTCAGTACTTC. This codes for CASSVAAGEWDIQYF.

The V gene is TRBV12-5, the J gene TRBJ2-3; 8 bases line up with TRBD2. The CDR3 totals 22 residues. The germline V gene has CDR1 LGHNT and CDR2 FRNRAP. The V segment lost 8 bases and the J segment 1 base; nucleotides outside the gene matches: 29. CDR3 nucleotides: TGTGCTAGTTCCCGAAGGGGTGGGGGCGCGAGGAAGCGGGAGTGGGGCACAGATACGCAGTATTTT. Protein sequence: CASSRRGGGARKREWGTDTQYF. Filled out from reference TRBV12-5 and TRBJ2-3, the complete variable domain reads DARVTQTPRHKVTEMGQEVTMRCQPILGHNTVFWYRQTMMQGLELLAYFRNRAPLDDSGMPKDRFSAEMPDATLATLKIQPSEPRDSAVYFCASSRRGGGARKREWGTDTQYFGPGTRLTVL.

A single count supports this clone. This chain uses TRBV6-1 with TRBJ1-4, with D possibly TRBD1 on 5 matching bases. This CDR3 contains 14 residues. Germline assignment: CDR1 MNHNS and CDR2 SASEGT. V was pared by 0 bases and J by 15 bases, with 17 bases between. The DNA of the CDR3 is TGTGCCAGCAGTGAAGCGCTGGGGCGTATAAGGTTGTTTTTT. Amino acid sequence: CASSEALGRIRLFF.

This clone is a singleton in its sample. The rearrangement joins TRBV11-3 to TRBJ2-7; TRBD1 agrees at 9 bases. Germline V lookup: CDR1 SGHNT, CDR2 YENEEA. J was trimmed by 5 bases and V by 1 base; bases with no gene match: 12. This CDR3 is 17 amino acids long. CDR3 loop: CASSLGTGAAGEDEQYF. Here the CDR3 DNA reads TGTGCCAGCAGCTTAGGGACAGGGGCCGCAGGGGAAGACGAGCAGTACTTC.

The chain uses TRBV19 and TRBJ2-1; maybe TRBD2 (5 bases). This CDR3 region has 15 residues. With 7 bases removed from V and 0 bases from J, the gap between germline ends came to 13 bases. Germline CDR1 LNHDA, CDR2 SQIVND (reference sequence). The CDR3 DNA reads as TGTGCCAGTAAGGTCGGGATCACCTCCTACAATGAGCAGTTCTTC. Translation: CASKVGITSYNEQFF.

In this sample, this clone turned up once. The chain carries TRBV5-4 and TRBJ2-5; a weak D match, TRBD2 (6 bases). From germline, CDR1 is SGHNT and CDR2 YYREEE (reference sequence). V was shortened by 4 bases and J by 3 bases, with 19 bases between the two germline ends. The CDR3 runs 16 residues. In nucleotides, the CDR3 is TGTGCCAGCAGCCCCGGTGGGTCGACTAGGGAAGAGACCCAGTACTTC. Translating it yields CASSPGGSTREETQYF.

V gene TRBV7-3 combines with J gene TRBJ2-1, with 8 bases fitting TRBD2. Losses at the gene ends were 1 base for V and 6 bases for J; bases not matched to a gene: 5. CDR1 is SGHTA and CDR2 is FQGTGA in the germline V gene. CDR3 length equals 15 residues. The CDR3 protein is CASSLKGTRLNEQFF. In nucleotides, the CDR3 is TGTGCCAGCAGCTTAAAAGGGACTAGACTCAATGAGCAGTTCTTC.

This clone has just one count. The V call is TRBV6-2 or TRBV6-3, the J call TRBJ2-1, with D tentatively TRBD2 (5 bases). The CDR3 is made up of 13 amino acids. Germline assignment: CDR1 MNHEY and CDR2 SVGEGT. The V gene lost 5 bases and the J gene lost 3 bases, with 8 bases spanning the gap. The CDR3 DNA reads as TGTGCCAGCAGTCCGGGGTACTACAATGAGCAGTTCTTC. It translates to CASSPGYYNEQFF.

The rearrangement joins TRBV18 to TRBJ2-1, with D maybe TRBD2 (5 bases). The germline V gene has CDR1 KGHSH and CDR2 LQKENI. CDR3 length: 14 residues. The V end lost 0 bases, the J end lost 7 bases, and 10 bases lay between the germline ends. For the CDR3, the DNA is TGTGCCAGCTCACCACCGGCCCGAGGGAATGAGCAGTTCTTC. Translating gives CASSPPARGNEQFF.

The chain uses TRBV28 and TRBJ2-3; 8 nucleotides line up with TRBD1. Germline-derived CDR1 and CDR2 are MDHEN and SYDVKM. J was trimmed by 3 bases and V by 6 bases; bases with no gene match: 5. The CDR3 is 14 residues long. The DNA for the CDR3 is TGTGCCAGCAGACCCCGACAGGGGACAGATACGCAGTATTTT. Encoded protein: CASRPRQGTDTQYF.

CDR3 residues: CASSYQGLGEKLFF. For the CDR3, the DNA is TGTGCCAGCAGCTATCAGGGCCTAGGTGAAAAACTGTTTTTT. V and J are TRBV6-6 and TRBJ1-4; D might be TRBD1 (5 bases). Trimming shortened V by 6 bases and J by 7 bases, and 15 bases separated the two germline ends. Per germline, CDR1 MNHNY and CDR2 SVGAGI (reference sequence). The CDR3 runs to 14 residues.

The chain links TRBV15 to TRBJ1-3; D remains unclear. Trimming took off 0 bases at V and 0 bases at J, with 9 bases between the two ends. Germline-derived CDR1 and CDR2 are LNHNV and YYDKDF (reference sequence). This CDR3 is 16 amino acids long. The CDR3 is CATSRDAGLSGNTIYF. CDR3 sequence (DNA): TGTGCCACCAGCAGAGACGCGGGCCTCTCTGGAAACACCATATATTTT. Variable domain in full (rest from reference TRBV15 and TRBJ1-3): DAMVIQNPRYQVTQFGKPVTLSCSQTLNHNVMYWYQQKSSQAPKLLFHYYDKDFNNEADTPDNFQSRRPNTSFCFLDIRSPGLGDTAMYLCATSRDAGLSGNTIYFGEGSWLTVV.

This clone was recorded once. This rearrangement joins TRBV7-2 to TRBJ2-2; TRBD2 agrees at 13 bases. Losses at the gene ends were 11 bases for V and 4 bases for J; bases not matched to a gene: 13. This CDR3 region has 17 residues. Germline V lookup: CDR1 SGHTA, CDR2 FQGNSA. CDR3 DNA: TGTGCCGTTCCTACTAGCGGGAGGGCCCCAGGCACCGGGGAGCTGTTTTTT. Protein: CAVPTSGRAPGTGELFF.

The genes are TRBV27 and TRBJ2-7; 10 bases map to TRBD2. Germline assignment: CDR1 MNHEY and CDR2 SMNVEV (reference sequence). The V gene end was trimmed by 5 bases and the J gene end by 4 bases; junction bases not matched to a gene: 11. The CDR3 length is 16 residues. CDR3 nucleotide sequence: TGTGCCAGCAGTCTAAGGGCCCTAGCGGGAGTTTACGAGCAGTACTTC. This gives the protein CASSLRALAGVYEQYF.

This chain connects TRBV19 to TRBJ1-1, with D possibly TRBD1 on 5 matching bases. V was pared by 5 bases and J by 8 bases, with 15 bases between. CDR3 length: 13 residues. CDR1 LNHDA and CDR2 SQIVND come from the germline V gene (reference sequence). The CDR3 sequence is CASSSPGLPEAFF. The CDR3 DNA is TGTGCCAGTAGTTCGCCGGGACTCCCGGAAGCTTTCTTT.

The rearrangement joins TRBV6-5 to TRBJ2-7; 7 nucleotides agree with TRBD2. Trimming took 4 bases from V and 2 from J; bases not matched to a gene: 5. This CDR3 has 14 residues. Per the germline V gene, CDR1 is MNHEY and CDR2 is SVGAGI. The CDR3 here is CASSSPGGTYEQYF. In nucleotides, the CDR3 is TGTGCCAGCAGTTCACCGGGGGGAACCTACGAGCAGTACTTC.

The chain recombines TRBV18 with TRBJ2-7, with TRBD2 matching over 10 bases. V shed 1 base, J shed 5 bases, and the junction held 5 bases outside the gene matches. Germline CDR1 is KGHSH and CDR2 is LQKENI. The CDR3 length is 15 residues. The DNA of the CDR3 is TGTGCCAGCTCACCACTAGCGGGAGGTGTAGACGAGCAGTACTTC. This gives the protein CASSPLAGGVDEQYF.

This clone is a singleton in its sample. The chain links TRBV15 to TRBJ1-5; no clear D gene. The germline V gene has CDR1 LNHNV and CDR2 YYDKDF (reference sequence). Between the trimmed V and J ends, which lost 1 base and 2 bases, there was a span of 15 bases. There are 17 residues in the CDR3. The chain's CDR3 is CATSRVRLEGGNQPQHF. DNA of the CDR3: TGTGCCACCAGCAGAGTACGGTTAGAGGGCGGCAATCAGCCCCAGCATTTT.

Note on this clone: The identical CDR3 is also encoded by other nucleotide sequences in the sample. V and J are TRBV28 and TRBJ2-7; a possible D gene is TRBD2 (5 bases). Germline loops: CDR1 MDHEN, CDR2 SYDVKM. V was clipped by 3 bases and J by 0 bases, with 6 bases between them. The CDR3 sequence is 13 residues long. CDR3 region: CASSLGSSYEQYF. The CDR3 nucleotides are TGTGCCAGCAGTTTGGGGAGCTCCTACGAGCAGTACTTC.

The chain recombines TRBV28 with TRBJ2-5, with D possibly TRBD1 on 5 matching bases. The V gene lost 8 bases and the J gene lost 1 base, with 14 bases spanning the gap. Germline CDR1 is MDHEN and CDR2 is SYDVKM. This CDR3 is 14 amino acids long. The CDR3 sequence is CASGRRVFQETQYF. The CDR3 DNA reads as TGTGCCAGCGGTCGCAGGGTTTTCCAAGAGACCCAGTACTTC.